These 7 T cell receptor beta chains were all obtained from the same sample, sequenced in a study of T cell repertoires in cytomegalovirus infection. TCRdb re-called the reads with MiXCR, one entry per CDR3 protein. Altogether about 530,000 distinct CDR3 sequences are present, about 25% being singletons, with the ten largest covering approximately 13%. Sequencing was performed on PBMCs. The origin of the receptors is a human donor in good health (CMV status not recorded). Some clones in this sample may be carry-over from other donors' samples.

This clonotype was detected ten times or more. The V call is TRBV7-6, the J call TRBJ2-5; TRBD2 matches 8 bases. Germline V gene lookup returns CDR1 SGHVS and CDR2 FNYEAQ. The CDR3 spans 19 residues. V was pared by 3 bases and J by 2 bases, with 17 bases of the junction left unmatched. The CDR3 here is CASSFPLTGILAGQETQYF. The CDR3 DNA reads TGTGCCAGCAGCTTCCCCCTTACTGGAATCCTAGCGGGTCAAGAGACCCAGTACTTC.

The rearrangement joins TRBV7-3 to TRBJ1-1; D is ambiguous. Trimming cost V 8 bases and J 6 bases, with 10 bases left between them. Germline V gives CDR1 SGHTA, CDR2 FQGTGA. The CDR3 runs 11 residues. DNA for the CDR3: TGTGCCAGCCAAGGAGGCGCTGAAGCTTTCTTT. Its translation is CASQGGAEAFF. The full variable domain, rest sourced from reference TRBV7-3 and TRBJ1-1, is GAGVSQTPSNKVTEKGKYVELRCDPISGHTALYWYRQSLGQGPEFLIYFQGTGAADDSGLPNDRFFAVRPEGSVSTLKIQRTERGDSAVYLCASQGGAEAFFGQGTRLTVV.

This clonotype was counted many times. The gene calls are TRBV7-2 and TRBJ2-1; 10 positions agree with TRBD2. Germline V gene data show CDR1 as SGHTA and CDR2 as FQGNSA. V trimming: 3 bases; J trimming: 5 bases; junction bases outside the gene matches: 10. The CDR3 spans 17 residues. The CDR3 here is CASSFRLAGAQNNEQFF. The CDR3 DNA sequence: TGTGCCAGCAGCTTTAGGCTAGCGGGAGCCCAAAACAATGAGCAGTTCTTC.

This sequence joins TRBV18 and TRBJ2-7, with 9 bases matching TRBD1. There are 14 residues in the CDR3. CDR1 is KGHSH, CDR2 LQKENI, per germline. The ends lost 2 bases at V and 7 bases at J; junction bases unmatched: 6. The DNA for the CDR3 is TGTGCCAGCTCACCAAGGAGGGACAGGGTTGAGCAGTACTTC. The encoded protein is CASSPRRDRVEQYF.

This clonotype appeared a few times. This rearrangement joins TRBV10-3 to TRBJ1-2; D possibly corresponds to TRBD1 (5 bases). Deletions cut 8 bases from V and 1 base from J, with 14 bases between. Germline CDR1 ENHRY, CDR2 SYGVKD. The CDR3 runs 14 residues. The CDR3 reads CAIRVGAGNYGYTF. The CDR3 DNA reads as TGTGCCATCCGCGTAGGGGCCGGTAACTATGGCTACACCTTC.

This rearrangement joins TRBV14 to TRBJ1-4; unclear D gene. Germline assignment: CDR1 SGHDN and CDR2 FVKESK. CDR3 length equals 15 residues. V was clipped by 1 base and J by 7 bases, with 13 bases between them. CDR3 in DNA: TGTGCCAGCAGCCAAGTGGACCCTACCAGTGAAAAACTGTTTTTT. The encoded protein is CASSQVDPTSEKLFF. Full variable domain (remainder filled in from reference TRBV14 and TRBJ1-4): EAGVTQFPSHSVIEKGQTVTLRCDPISGHDNLYWYRRVMGKEIKFLLHFVKESKQDESGMPNNRFLAERTGGTYSTLKVQPAELEDSGVYFCASSQVDPTSEKLFFGSGTQLSVL.

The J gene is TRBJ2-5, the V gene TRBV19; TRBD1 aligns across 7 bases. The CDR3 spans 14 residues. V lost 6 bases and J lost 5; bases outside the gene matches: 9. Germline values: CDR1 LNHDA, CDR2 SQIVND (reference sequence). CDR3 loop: CASSLDRRRETQYF. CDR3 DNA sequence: TGTGCCAGTAGCCTGGACAGGCGGCGGGAGACCCAGTACTTC.